This TCR beta chain was obtained from a study of T cell responses to AZD1222 COVID-19 vaccine. About this clone: Its antigen is undetermined.

The germline CDR1 and CDR2 sequences are SGHTA and FQGNSA. The CDR3 is made up of 13 amino acids. Trimming cost V 1 base and J 8 bases, with 11 bases left between them. The protocol was immunoSEQ multiplex PCR, while the TCRdb copy is restricted to in-frame clones and leaves out a portion. Among over 100,000 clones listed, 85% were seen once. Study results and limitations: Increases in Spike-specific TCR breadth and depth were seen after two AZD1222 doses. Per reports, nearly half of all spike-specific TCRs target regions that are unmutated in variants.

The chain joins TRBV7-2 to TRBJ1-1, with D tentatively TRBD1 (5 bases). The sequencing used peripheral blood, collected 28 days after the second dose of the MenACWY control vaccine. The source of this sequence is an adult who received the MenACWY meningococcal vaccine as a control. The DNA of the CDR3 is TGTGCCAGCAGCTTAGGACAGACAACCGAAGCTTTCTTT. The encoded protein is CASSLGQTTEAFF.